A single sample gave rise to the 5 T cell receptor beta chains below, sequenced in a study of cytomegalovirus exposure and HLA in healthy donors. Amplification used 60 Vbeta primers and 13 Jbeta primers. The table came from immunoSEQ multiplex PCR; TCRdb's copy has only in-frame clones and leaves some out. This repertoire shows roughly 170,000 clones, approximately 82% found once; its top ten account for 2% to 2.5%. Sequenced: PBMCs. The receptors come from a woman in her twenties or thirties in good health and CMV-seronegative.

This chain's CDR3 is CASSYSKEGGLDTQYF. The DNA for the CDR3 is TGTGCCAGCAGTTACTCGAAGGAGGGAGGTTTAGATACGCAGTATTTT. The chain carries TRBV6-5 and TRBJ2-3, with D tentatively TRBD2 (6 bases). Per the germline V gene, CDR1 is MNHEY and CDR2 is SVGAGI. The CDR3 is 16 residues long. Trimming stripped 0 bases from V and 5 bases from J, with 15 bases between.

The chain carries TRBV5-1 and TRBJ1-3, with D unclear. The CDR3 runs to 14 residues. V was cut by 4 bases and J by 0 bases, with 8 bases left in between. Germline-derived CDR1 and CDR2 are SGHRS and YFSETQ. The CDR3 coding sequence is TGCGCCAGCAGCATGGATCTCTCTGGAAACACCATATATTTT. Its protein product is CASSMDLSGNTIYF.

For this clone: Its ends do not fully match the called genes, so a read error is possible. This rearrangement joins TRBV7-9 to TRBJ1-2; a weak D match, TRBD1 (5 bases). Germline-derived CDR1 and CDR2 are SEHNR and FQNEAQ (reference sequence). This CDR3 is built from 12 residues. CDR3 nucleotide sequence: TGTTCCAGCAGGTTTGGGGGGGACGGCTACACCTTC. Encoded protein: CSSRFGGDGYTF.

The chain's CDR3 is CASSQAPGQGIRGGYTF. CDR3 sequence (DNA): TGCGCCAGCAGCCAAGCGCCGGGACAGGGGATACGTGGTGGCTACACCTTC. The V and J genes are TRBV4-3 and TRBJ1-2; 10 bases are a match to TRBD1. V dropped 1 base and J dropped 7; count of bases not matched to a gene: 12. This CDR3 comprises 17 residues. The V gene's germline CDR1 is LGHNA and CDR2 YSLEER.

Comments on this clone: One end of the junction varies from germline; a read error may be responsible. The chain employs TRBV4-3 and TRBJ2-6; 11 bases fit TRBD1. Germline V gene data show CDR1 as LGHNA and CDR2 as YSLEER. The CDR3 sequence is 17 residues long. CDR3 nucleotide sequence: TGCGCCAGCACTCCCGGGACAGGGGGTTTTGGGGCCAACGGCCTGACTTTC. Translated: CASTPGTGGFGANGLTF.